This TCR beta chain was sequenced for a study of post-analysis software for immune sequencing data. About this clonotype: What it recognizes is unknown.

Study outcomes and limitations: Normalized Chao1 diversity was significantly reduced in patients versus controls. In patients, TRBV5-6, TRBV5-1 and TRBV20-1 belonged to five TRBV segments found more frequently than in controls.

TCR beta cDNA libraries included unique molecular identifiers. Using its own MiXCR run on the PCR reads, TCRdb lists one record per CDR3 protein. The sample has 400,000 to 500,000 distinct CDR3 sequences; roughly 40% are singletons. Unmatched junction bases numbered 8, after V lost 0 bases and J lost 4 bases. CDR1 and CDR2 (germline): DFQATT, SNEGSKA (reference sequence). The CDR3 runs to 16 residues. The gene calls are TRBV20-1 and TRBJ2-5, with TRBD1 matching 10 bases. The sample consisted of blood. The sequence was collected from a girl aged 2 to 9 with multiple sclerosis. CDR3 nucleotides: TGCAGTGCTAGAGATCCCGGGACAGGGGTCCGAGAGACCCAGTACTTC. Its translation is CSARDPGTGVRETQYF.